These 27 T cell receptor beta chains originate from one sample sequenced in a study of shared T cell receptors in the human thymus. Assay used: immunoSEQ multiplex PCR; TCRdb lists only in-frame clones, some missing. Of some 700,000 clones listed, approximately 83% are singletons. This sample was also put to use in a study of human thymus T cells.

What was sequenced was thymocytes. The receptor source for this set is a girl under three years old with a congenital heart defect.

Comments on this clone: Mismatch with germline at one junction end may stem from a read error. Other nucleotide sequences in the sample specify the same CDR3. This chain joins TRBV27 and TRBJ1-6; possible D gene TRBD1, 6 bases. The CDR3 has 14 amino acids. Germline CDR1 reads MNHEY; CDR2 reads SMNVEV (reference sequence). This chain's CDR3 is CASSLGGGNSPLHF. DNA for the CDR3: TGTGCCAGCAGTTTAGGGGGCGGTAATTCCCCCCTCCACTTT.

This clone has only a few counts. V usage is TRBV6-5 and J usage is TRBJ1-2; no reliable D call. Germline-derived CDR1 and CDR2 are MNHEY and SVGAGI. The V end lost 2 bases, the J end lost 8 bases, and 12 bases lay between the germline ends. The CDR3 has 13 amino acids. In DNA form, the CDR3 reads TGTGCCAGCAGTTACGGCAGAAGTAGCGGCTACACCTTC. It codes for CASSYGRSSGYTF.

This clone was counted between two and nine times. The chain recombines TRBV14 with TRBJ2-3; D is perhaps TRBD1 (6 bases). In germline, CDR1 is SGHDN, CDR2 FVKESK. With 0 bases removed from V and 10 bases from J, the gap between germline ends came to 8 bases. The CDR3 length is 12 residues. In nucleotides, the CDR3 is TGTGCCAGCAGCCAAGAAGGGGGTCCGCAGTATTTT. As protein: CASSQEGGPQYF.

The chain recombines TRBV5-8 with TRBJ2-3; no clear D. The V end was cut by 1 base, the J end by 2 bases, with 2 bases between. CDR1 and CDR2 (germline): SGHTS, YDEGEE. The CDR3 is 12 residues long. CDR3 sequence (DNA): TGTGCCAGCAGCTTGTACACAGATACGCAGTATTTT. As protein: CASSLYTDTQYF.

This clone was seen a handful of times. This sequence joins TRBV2 and TRBJ2-1, with D unresolved. CDR1 and CDR2 from the germline V gene are SNHLY and FYNNEI. The CDR3 length is 12 residues. Between the trimmed V and J ends, which lost 7 bases and 6 bases, there was a span of 10 bases. CDR3 sequence reads: CASMVGRNEQFF. The CDR3 coding sequence is TGTGCCAGCATGGTGGGCCGCAATGAGCAGTTCTTC.

This clone has just one count. This chain joins TRBV9 and TRBJ1-2; the D gene is possibly TRBD1 (6 bases). The CDR3 sequence is 13 residues long. Looked up from germline, CDR1 is SGDLS and CDR2 is YYNGEE. The V end lost 1 base, the J end lost 5 bases, and 9 bases lay between the germline ends. CDR3 DNA: TGTGCCAGCAGCGTAAGGGGGGGGTATGGCTACACCTTC. It translates to CASSVRGGYGYTF.

This chain uses TRBV6-1 with TRBJ2-7, with 10 bases fitting TRBD1. V lost 5 bases to trimming and J lost 3 bases; unmatched junction nucleotides: 7. CDR1 is MNHNS and CDR2 is SASEGT in the germline V gene. This CDR3 spans 15 amino acids. The CDR3 loop is CASSFRDRGFYEQYF. The CDR3 DNA reads as TGTGCCAGCAGTTTCCGGGACAGGGGATTCTACGAGCAGTACTTC.

The chain joins TRBV6-1 to TRBJ1-4; 7 nucleotides match TRBD1. J lost 4 bases, V lost 5 bases, and 7 bases had no gene match. The CDR3 runs to 15 residues. CDR1 and CDR2 from the germline V gene are MNHNS and SASEGT. CDR3 residues: CASSSQTGHNEKLFF. Written as DNA, the CDR3 is TGTGCCAGCAGTAGCCAGACAGGGCATAATGAAAAACTGTTTTTT.

This clone was seen just once. V is TRBV12-5 and J is TRBJ1-2; D not certain. The CDR3 has 14 residues. Trimming stripped 4 bases from V and 4 bases from J, with 13 bases between. Germline V gene sequence: CDR1 LGHNT, CDR2 FRNRAP. The CDR3 DNA follows: TGTGCTAGTGGTTCCAACGGGATTCGCTATGGCTACACCTTC. Encoded protein: CASGSNGIRYGYTF.

The rearrangement joins TRBV5-4 to TRBJ2-7; D may be TRBD1 (6 bases). The V and J ends lost 2 bases and 2 bases respectively, with 14 bases between them. The CDR3 spans 15 residues. Germline assignment: CDR1 SGHNT and CDR2 YYREEE (reference sequence). CDR3 DNA: TGTGCCAGCAGCTTATTACCAGGGGCCACCTACGAGCAGTACTTC. Amino acids: CASSLLPGATYEQYF.

The CDR3 loop reads CASSQIVLKGRSEQYF. In DNA form, the CDR3 reads TGCGCCAGCAGCCAAATCGTTTTAAAAGGGAGGAGCGAGCAGTACTTC. The chain recombines TRBV4-1 with TRBJ2-7; D might be TRBD2 (6 bases). The CDR3 has 16 amino acids. CDR1 and CDR2 (germline): MGHRA, YSYEKL. The V end lost 2 bases, the J end lost 6 bases, and 20 bases lay between the germline ends.

A single count supports this clone. The chain joins TRBV6-6 to TRBJ2-3; TRBD1 matches at 8 bases. The ends lost 4 bases at V and 3 bases at J; junction bases unmatched: 9. Germline CDR1 MNHNY, CDR2 SVGAGI (reference sequence). The CDR3 totals 16 residues. Written as DNA, the CDR3 is TGTGCCAGCAGTTGTAAGACAGGGGCTCCAACAGATACGCAGTATTTT. It specifies CASSCKTGAPTDTQYF.

The chain employs TRBV7-9 and TRBJ1-5, with 7 bases matching TRBD1. Looked up from germline, CDR1 is SEHNR and CDR2 is FQNEAQ (reference sequence). Trimming cost V 5 bases and J 0 bases; bases outside gene matches: 7. CDR3 length: 16 amino acids. CDR3 sequence: CASSPGTAYSNQPQHF. CDR3 bases: TGTGCCAGCAGCCCGGGGACAGCGTATAGCAATCAGCCCCAGCATTTT.

This sequence joins TRBV12-5 and TRBJ1-1; D is possibly TRBD1 (5 bases). Germline values: CDR1 LGHNT, CDR2 FRNRAP. Trimming took 0 bases from V and 3 from J, leaving 11 bases between them. This CDR3 comprises 15 residues. CDR3 protein: CASGLVLGGDTEAFF. The CDR3 DNA is TGTGCTAGTGGTTTGGTACTTGGGGGGGACACTGAAGCTTTCTTT.

V is TRBV27 and J is TRBJ2-7; unclear D gene. Trimming removed 7 bases at V and 1 base at J, with 11 bases between. Germline CDR1 reads MNHEY; CDR2 reads SMNVEV (reference sequence). This CDR3 is 13 amino acids long. Here the CDR3 DNA reads TGTGCCAGCAAGGCTGGGCCTTCCTACGAGCAGTACTTC. Translated: CASKAGPSYEQYF.

This clone has just one count. The chain links TRBV25-1 to TRBJ2-4; 8 nucleotides align to TRBD1. Germline V gene lookup returns CDR1 MGHDK and CDR2 SYGVNS. This CDR3 spans 15 amino acids. V lost 2 bases to trimming and J lost 5 bases; unmatched junction nucleotides: 5. CDR3 coding DNA: TGTGCCAGCAGTGAAGAGGACAGGGTTCAAAACATTCAGTACTTC. Protein: CASSEEDRVQNIQYF.

The V call is TRBV30, the J call TRBJ2-1, with 8 bases lining up with TRBD2. Germline V CDR1 and CDR2: GTSNPN, SVGIG (reference sequence). The CDR3 is made up of 18 amino acids. V gave up 3 bases and J gave up 1 base; unmatched junction bases: 14. CDR3 amino acids: CAWSPKAFSGTSYNEQFF. In nucleotides, the CDR3 is TGTGCCTGGAGCCCAAAGGCCTTTAGCGGGACATCCTACAATGAGCAGTTCTTC.

J is TRBJ1-3 and V is TRBV10-3; unclear D gene. The V and J ends lost 7 bases and 0 bases respectively, with 13 bases between them. This CDR3 region has 15 residues. Looked up from germline, CDR1 is ENHRY and CDR2 is SYGVKD. The CDR3 DNA follows: TGTGCCATCACATCAGGCCCGAGCTCTGGAAACACCATATATTTT. The encoded protein is CAITSGPSSGNTIYF.

This chain connects TRBV18 to TRBJ2-4, with TRBD1 matching over 7 bases. The CDR3 is 16 residues long. Germline values: CDR1 KGHSH, CDR2 LQKENI. The junction had 2 bases not matched to a gene; V was cut back by 0 bases and J by 0 bases. CDR3 DNA sequence: TGTGCCAGCTCACCACCGGGACAGCTAGCCAAAAACATTCAGTACTTC. Translating gives CASSPPGQLAKNIQYF.

V usage is TRBV5-1 and J usage is TRBJ1-1, with 11 bases fitting TRBD1. Trimming removed 4 bases from V and 3 bases from J; junction bases left unmatched: 5. The CDR3 is 15 amino acids. Per germline, CDR1 SGHRS and CDR2 YFSETQ. CDR3 nucleotides: TGCGCCAGCAGCCCTCAGGGACAGGGGGACACTGAAGCTTTCTTT. Amino acid sequence: CASSPQGQGDTEAFF. Drawing the rest from reference TRBV5-1 and TRBJ1-1, the complete variable domain is KAGVTQTPRYLIKTRGQQVTLSCSPISGHRSVSWYQQTPGQGLQFLFEYFSETQRNKGNFPGRFSGRQFSNSRSEMNVSTLELGDSALYLCASSPQGQGDTEAFFGQGTRLTVV.

The V gene is TRBV4-3, the J gene TRBJ2-2; tentatively, D is TRBD2 (7 bases). CDR1 is LGHNA, CDR2 YSLEER, per germline. The V end lost 0 bases, the J end lost 6 bases, and 11 bases lay between the germline ends. This CDR3 is built from 15 residues. The CDR3 protein is CASSQELGGAGELFF. In DNA form, the CDR3 reads TGCGCCAGCAGCCAAGAGTTAGGGGGGGCCGGGGAGCTGTTTTTT.

In its sample, this clone was seen once. V is TRBV5-1 and J is TRBJ1-3; no reliable D call. The CDR3 totals 15 residues. The V and J ends lost 7 bases and 6 bases respectively, with 20 bases between them. Germline assignment: CDR1 SGHRS and CDR2 YFSETQ. CDR3 sequence: CASCSSHREENTIYF. The DNA for the CDR3 is TGCGCCAGCTGCTCCTCTCACAGAGAAGAAAACACCATATATTTT.

This clone was recorded once. V gene TRBV7-9 combines with J gene TRBJ2-1; D remains unclear. Between the trimmed V and J ends, which lost 5 bases and 0 bases, there was a span of 14 bases. In germline, CDR1 is SEHNR, CDR2 FQNEAQ (reference sequence). The CDR3 totals 16 residues. The CDR3 DNA reads as TGTGCCAGCAGCCGCCCCACAGCACACTCCTACAATGAGCAGTTCTTC. It is translated as CASSRPTAHSYNEQFF.

The gene calls are TRBV9 and TRBJ2-7; D is ambiguous. The CDR3 is 16 amino acids. CDR1 SGDLS and CDR2 YYNGEE come from the germline V gene. V was shortened by 0 bases and J by 2 bases, with 15 bases between the two germline ends. The CDR3 region has the DNA TGTGCCAGCAGCGTAGCAGGCAGCCAAACGGCCTACGAGCAGTACTTC. This sequence encodes CASSVAGSQTAYEQYF.

The chain combines TRBV27 with TRBJ2-7, with D unresolved. In germline, CDR1 is MNHEY, CDR2 SMNVEV (reference sequence). V lost 2 bases and J lost 2, with 7 bases in between. This CDR3 is built from 13 residues. CDR3 residues: CASSLQEAYEQYF. Written as DNA, the CDR3 is TGTGCCAGCAGTTTACAGGAAGCCTACGAGCAGTACTTC.

The rearrangement uses TRBV14 and TRBJ2-7; perhaps TRBD2 as D (7 bases). Germline loops: CDR1 SGHDN, CDR2 FVKESK. CDR3 size: 15 residues. Trimming left V 1 base short and J 5 bases short, with 15 bases between. The CDR3 nucleotides are TGTGCCAGCAGCCAAGTTGGGGGGGCCGAAGACGAGCAGTACTTC. Translating gives CASSQVGGAEDEQYF.

The table lists this clone with a count of one. The chain couples TRBV14 to TRBJ2-3; 12 nucleotides line up with TRBD2. The CDR3 loop spans 18 amino acids. The V gene's germline CDR1 is SGHDN and CDR2 FVKESK. The V segment lost 3 bases and the J segment 2 bases; nucleotides outside the gene matches: 9. CDR3 protein: CASSQRLAGELPTDTQYF. DNA of the CDR3: TGTGCCAGCAGCCAGAGACTAGCGGGGGAGCTACCCACAGATACGCAGTATTTT. The full variable domain, completed using reference TRBV14 and TRBJ2-3, is EAGVTQFPSHSVIEKGQTVTLRCDPISGHDNLYWYRRVMGKEIKFLLHFVKESKQDESGMPNNRFLAERTGGTYSTLKVQPAELEDSGVYFCASSQRLAGELPTDTQYFGPGTRLTVL.